This TCR beta chain was recorded in a study of cytomegalovirus exposure and HLA in healthy donors (dated by TCRdb to between 2016 and 2019). With regard to the full study: A later analysis indicated that the 110 or so validation repertoires were generated on the platform also employed for the 700 or so repertoires of the first cohort. The study aimed to test whether signatures of past pathogen exposure could be identified by cataloging public T cell receptors. In addition to the first cohort of 650 to 800 subjects, a separate validation cohort of 120 different subjects was used. The study combined high-throughput TCR immunosequencing, statistical association of individual TCRs with disease status, and machine learning to predict cytomegalovirus infection status.

The library was built by means of the immunoSEQ multiplex PCR assay. For the original study's pipeline: To diagnose cytomegalovirus status from the catalog of TCR beta chain sequences, a statistical classification framework was built. The table comes from immuneACCESS by way of TCRdb, which keeps in-frame sequences with V and J called. Part of the clones is missing from these tables; in studies checked, under half for an unresolved V gene and the rest for unknown reasons. V and J calls and clone size are as listed in that table; D and trimming were resolved from the DNA. The sample yields hundreds of thousands of clones; 86% were counted once. The top ten clones comprise roughly 0.75% of the sample. In this sample, this clone turned up a few times. The antigen it recognizes is unknown. Base-call qualities are not available, and no considerably larger clone is one nucleotide away. Broader findings and caveats from the paper: In the study, some 180 TCR beta chains were listed as associated with cytomegalovirus. The classifier was reported to diagnose cytomegalovirus status with high specificity and sensitivity in both the original and validation cohorts. In vitro tests confirmed that three of the cytomegalovirus-associated TCR beta chains recognize cytomegalovirus antigens. According to the authors, the approach could potentially be generalized to other disease states and immunological phenotypes. While some public TCRs were present in many individuals, most TCR sequences turned up only very rarely across donors. Of the cluster scores, approximately 95% were above 0 in a later analysis, which found that TCRs clustered in the first cohort also tended to co-occur in the 120 or so validation repertoires. A later analysis had no HLA typing for the validation cohort, so co-occurrence there was scored across all 130 or so repertoires.

Separate from the roughly 700-subject first cohort, the validation cohort of 95 to 150 subjects was the group to which the donors belonged. V is cut by 6 bases and J by 2 bases, and the space between the germline ends is 11 bases. The CDR3, cysteine through phenylalanine, is 13 amino acids long. The read is trimmed to its CDR3 DNA, 39 bases read in frame from base 1. CDR1 and CDR2 were assigned from the germline V gene as MDHEN and SYDVKM. The receptor comes from a woman under 30 in good health and CMV-seronegative. Sequenced material: PBMCs. The chain uses TRBV28 and TRBJ2-7; tentative D gene TRBD1, with 5 bases matching. In nucleotide form, the sequence is TGTGCCAGCAGCCTTCAGGGTCCCTACGAGCAGTACTTC. Its amino acids are CASSLQGPYEQYF.